One sample yielded the 21 T cell receptor beta chains listed below, sequenced in a study of low-dose radiotherapy and immunotherapy resistance in tumors. Alpha- and beta-chain coverage of first-strand cDNA came from TRAV- and TRBV-specific primers. The authors amplified TCRs for approximately 18 PCR cycles with a constant-region primer and a V-primer adapter. TCRdb fed the reads into MiXCR, producing one record per CDR3 protein. Of about 64,000 distinct CDR3 sequences in the sample, 26% were seen once. This sample's time point: before trial treatment. Specimen: PBMCs, collected before treatment. These TCRs come from a male donor with rectosigmoid adenocarcinoma.

This clonotype has a count of ten or more. The J gene is TRBJ1-3, the V gene TRBV12-3 or TRBV12-4, with D possibly matching TRBD1 (5 bases). This CDR3 region has 12 residues. V was cut by 6 bases and J by 4 bases, with 7 bases left in between. This CDR3 reads CASSRQGNTIYF. Written as DNA, the CDR3 is TGTGCCAGCAGCCGACAGGGAAACACCATATATTTT.

With respect to this clonotype: A far larger clone is one nucleotide away, so this likely arose from a read error. The CDR3 sequence: CASSSGHGNSADTQYF. The CDR3 coding sequence is TGTGCCAGCAGCTCAGGACATGGGAATAGTGCAGATACGCAGTATTTT. The V and J genes are TRBV5-1 and TRBJ2-3; D might be TRBD1 (5 bases). Germline loops: CDR1 SGHRS, CDR2 YFSETQ. The CDR3 sequence is 16 residues long.

By sample share, this clonotype is medium-sized. This chain uses TRBV28 with TRBJ2-7; D call uncertain. The length of the CDR3 is 12 residues. V was trimmed by 2 bases and J by 1 base, leaving 3 bases between them. CDR1 is MDHEN and CDR2 is SYDVKM in the germline V gene. This chain's CDR3 is CASSLGSYEQYF. CDR3 coding DNA: TGTGCCAGCAGTTTAGGGTCCTACGAGCAGTACTTC. Based on the CDR3 plus reference TRBV28 and TRBJ2-7, the full variable domain is DVKVTQSSRYLVKRTGEKVFLECVQDMDHENMFWYRQDPGLGLRLIYFSYDVKMKEKGDIPEGYSVSREKKERFSLILESASTNQTSMYLCASSLGSYEQYFGPGTRLTVT.

This clonotype was picked up many times. The J gene is TRBJ2-7, the V gene TRBV2, with 7 bases lining up with TRBD1. The CDR3 sequence is 13 residues long. Trimming took 6 bases from V and 5 from J; bases not matched to a gene: 7. Germline-derived CDR1 and CDR2 are SNHLY and FYNNEI. The CDR3 loop reads CASRIDRANEQYF. CDR3 DNA sequence: TGTGCCAGCAGGATCGACAGGGCAAACGAGCAGTACTTC.

This clonotype was recorded many times. V and J are TRBV28 and TRBJ2-1; possible D gene TRBD1, 5 bases. Looked up from germline, CDR1 is MDHEN and CDR2 is SYDVKM. The CDR3 consists of 17 residues. The germline V and J ends were trimmed by 1 base and 0 bases, with 13 bases remaining between them. The CDR3 sequence: CASSLSEYQGSYNEQFF. The CDR3 DNA reads TGTGCCAGCAGTTTATCGGAGTATCAGGGCTCCTACAATGAGCAGTTCTTC.

This clonotype was observed at least ten times. The chain combines TRBV20-1 with TRBJ1-1; D ambiguous. Germline CDR1 and CDR2: DFQATT and SNEGSKA (reference sequence). V lost 0 bases to trimming and J lost 7 bases, with 24 bases between them. The CDR3 has 17 residues. The CDR3 DNA follows: TGCAGTGCTAGAGATCCCCTTAGACCCCCTGATAGCGGTGAAGCTTTCTTT. This gives the protein CSARDPLRPPDSGEAFF.

The table lists this clonotype with many counts. The chain is built from TRBV5-1 and TRBJ2-1; TRBD2 might be the D (6 bases). The germline V gene has CDR1 SGHRS and CDR2 YFSETQ. Deletions cut 3 bases from V and 5 bases from J, with 12 bases between. The CDR3 sequence is 14 residues long. The CDR3 nucleotides are TGCGCCAGCAGCTGGCGGGGATCCCACAATGAGCAGTTCTTC. This codes for CASSWRGSHNEQFF.

At least ten counts were recorded for this clonotype. The chain employs TRBV18 and TRBJ2-7; possible D gene TRBD1, 6 bases. CDR3 length equals 14 residues. V lost 3 bases and J lost 4, with 13 bases in between. The germline V gene has CDR1 KGHSH and CDR2 LQKENI. In nucleotides, the CDR3 is TGTGCCAGCTCACCTCCGGGACACGAGTACGAGCAGTACTTC. As protein: CASSPPGHEYEQYF.

Worth noting for this clonotype: A read error may produce the germline difference seen at one junction end. The V call is TRBV4-3, the J call TRBJ2-5, with D hard to call. Germline V CDR1 and CDR2: LGHNA, YSLEER. The CDR3 is 14 amino acids. For the CDR3, the DNA is TGCGCCAGCAGCCAGTGGCTTGCGGCGGAGACCCAGCACTTC. Protein product: CASSQWLAAETQHF.

This clonotype has a count of ten or more. This chain uses TRBV4-1 with TRBJ2-7, with a possible D match to TRBD2 (5 bases). The CDR3 loop spans 16 amino acids. Trimming left V 0 bases short and J 1 base short, with 13 bases between. Germline assignment: CDR1 MGHRA and CDR2 YSYEKL. The CDR3 spells CASSQDLLDRSYEQYF. CDR3 nucleotides: TGCGCCAGCAGCCAAGATTTACTAGACCGATCCTACGAGCAGTACTTC.

This clonotype was found many times. V gene TRBV7-2 combines with J gene TRBJ2-2, with 7 bases aligning to TRBD1. V shed 5 bases and J 6 bases; nucleotides not matched to a gene: 12. Looked up from germline, CDR1 is SGHTA and CDR2 is FQGNSA. The CDR3 is made up of 16 amino acids. The CDR3 loop reads CASSPSTGKGSGELFF. The CDR3 DNA follows: TGTGCCAGCAGCCCGTCGACAGGGAAAGGGTCCGGGGAGCTGTTTTTT.

In its sample, this clonotype was seen many times. The genes are TRBV6-8 and TRBJ2-1; 12 bases fit TRBD2. V shed 5 bases, J shed 6 bases, and the junction held 5 bases outside the gene matches. Germline V gene sequence: CDR1 MNHGY, CDR2 SAAAGT. The CDR3 sequence is 15 residues long. The CDR3 nucleotides read TGTGCCAGCAGTCCCTTGACTAGCGGGAGCAATGAGCAGTTCTTC. It codes for CASSPLTSGSNEQFF.

This clonotype has ten or more counts. The genes are TRBV7-2 and TRBJ2-5; D tentatively fits TRBD1 or TRBD2 (5 bases each). V was cut by 2 bases and J by 3 bases, with 13 bases left in between. CDR1 and CDR2 from the germline V gene are SGHTA and FQGNSA. This CDR3 is built from 15 residues. CDR3 protein: CASSLYRDAKETQYF. CDR3 DNA: TGTGCCAGCAGCTTATATCGGGACGCTAAAGAGACCCAGTACTTC.

There are many counts of this clonotype. The chain carries TRBV24-1 and TRBJ2-3; D uncertain. The CDR3 consists of 14 residues. Trimming took off 4 bases at V and 5 bases at J, with 12 bases between the two ends. Germline V gives CDR1 KGHDR, CDR2 SFDVKD. CDR3 nucleotides: TGTGCCACCAGTGAGGGCCCAATCCTAGATACGCAGTATTTT. Amino acid sequence: CATSEGPILDTQYF.

This clonotype was counted between two and nine times. The rearrangement uses TRBV14 and TRBJ1-4; D is ambiguous. Trimming took 0 bases from V and 0 from J, leaving 11 bases between them. Germline values: CDR1 SGHDN, CDR2 FVKESK. The length of the CDR3 is 17 residues. CDR3: CASSQDRLGSTNEKLFF. Here the CDR3 DNA reads TGTGCCAGCAGCCAAGATCGATTGGGGTCAACTAATGAAAAACTGTTTTTT.

A note on this clonotype: With a far larger clone one base away, a read error is the likely cause. The rearrangement joins TRBV24-1 to TRBJ2-5, with 7 bases fitting TRBD1. J gave up 11 bases and V 6 bases, and 17 bases lay outside the gene matches. Germline assignment: CDR1 KGHDR and CDR2 SFDVKD. This CDR3 comprises 15 residues. CDR3 protein: CATSLPGQIYNEQYF. The CDR3 DNA sequence: TGTGCCACCAGTCTACCGGGACAGATATACAATGAGCAGTACTTC.

This clonotype was observed at least ten times. CDR3 loop: CASSTLHSPLHF. In DNA form, the CDR3 reads TGCGCCAGCAGTACCCTCCACTCACCCCTCCACTTT. The chain has TRBV23-1 and TRBJ1-6; D is uncertain. TRBV23-1 qualifies as an ORF whose function is uncertain. CDR3 length: 12 amino acids. V dropped 5 bases and J dropped 10 bases, with 9 bases sitting between them.

This clonotype came up many times. The chain employs TRBV19 and TRBJ2-7; 8 nucleotides match TRBD1. Germline V CDR1 and CDR2: LNHDA, SQIVND (reference sequence). J was trimmed by 3 bases and V by 5 bases; bases with no gene match: 3. This CDR3 is 13 amino acids long. The CDR3 DNA reads TGTGCCAGTAGTCAGGGACAGGACTACGAGCAGTACTTC. Translating gives CASSQGQDYEQYF.

This clonotype has ten or more counts. The genes are TRBV19 and TRBJ2-5, with TRBD1 as a possible D gene (5 bases). The CDR3 contains 13 residues. V lost 5 bases to trimming and J lost 1 base, with 8 bases between them. Germline lookup yields CDR1 LNHDA and CDR2 SQIVND (reference sequence). The CDR3 region is CASSVTVQETQYF. The CDR3 DNA sequence: TGTGCCAGTAGTGTGACAGTCCAAGAGACCCAGTACTTC.

This clonotype was seen at least ten times. The rearrangement joins TRBV29-1 to TRBJ2-5, with D unresolved. V was shortened by 6 bases and J by 5 bases, with 13 bases between the two germline ends. In germline, CDR1 is SQVTM, CDR2 ANQGSEA. This CDR3 has 12 residues. DNA for the CDR3: TGCAGCGTAAGGACGGCCAGTGAGACCCAGTACTTC. Its protein product is CSVRTASETQYF. Looking up the rest from reference TRBV29-1 and TRBJ2-5 gives the full variable domain: SAVISQKPSRDICQRGTSLTIQCQVDSQVTMMFWYRQQPGQSLTLIATANQGSEATYESGFVIDKFPISRPNLTFSTLTVSNMSPEDSSIYLCSVRTASETQYFGPGTRLLVL.

There are many counts of this clonotype. The J gene is TRBJ2-1, the V gene TRBV7-3; 7 nucleotides align to TRBD1. Germline CDR1 reads SGHTA; CDR2 reads FQGTGA. Trimming removed 5 bases from V and 0 bases from J; junction bases left unmatched: 4. This CDR3 spans 15 amino acids. Written as DNA, the CDR3 is TGTGCCAGCAGCCCGGGACAGAACTCCTACAATGAGCAGTTCTTC. It specifies CASSPGQNSYNEQFF.